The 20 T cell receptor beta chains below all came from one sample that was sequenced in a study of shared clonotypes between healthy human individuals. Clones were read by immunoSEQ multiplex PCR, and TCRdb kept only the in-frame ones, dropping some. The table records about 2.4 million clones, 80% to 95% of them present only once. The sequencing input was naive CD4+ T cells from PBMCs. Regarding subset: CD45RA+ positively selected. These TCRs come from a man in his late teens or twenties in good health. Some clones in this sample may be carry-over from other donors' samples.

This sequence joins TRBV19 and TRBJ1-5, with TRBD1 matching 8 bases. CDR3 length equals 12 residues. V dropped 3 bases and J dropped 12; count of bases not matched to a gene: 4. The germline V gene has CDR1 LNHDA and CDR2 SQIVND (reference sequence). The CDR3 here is CASSMQTGDQHF. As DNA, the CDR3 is TGTGCCAGTAGTATGCAGACAGGGGACCAGCATTTT.

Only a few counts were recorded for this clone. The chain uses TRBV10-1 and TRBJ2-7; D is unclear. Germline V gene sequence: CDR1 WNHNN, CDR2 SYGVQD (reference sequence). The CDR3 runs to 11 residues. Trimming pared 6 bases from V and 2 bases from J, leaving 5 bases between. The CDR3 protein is CASRSAYEQYF. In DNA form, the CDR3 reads TGCGCCAGCAGGTCCGCCTACGAGCAGTACTTC.

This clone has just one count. CDR3 residues: CASSLGSPYTEAFF. For the CDR3, the DNA is TGTGCCAGCAGCTTAGGTAGTCCATACACTGAAGCTTTCTTT. The chain carries TRBV7-3 and TRBJ1-1; D is uncertain. This CDR3 is 14 amino acids long. Germline CDR1 is SGHTA and CDR2 is FQGTGA. Trimming pared 2 bases from V and 3 bases from J, leaving 10 bases between. The full variable domain, in which reference TRBV7-3 and TRBJ1-1 provide the parts outside the CDR3, is GAGVSQTPSNKVTEKGKYVELRCDPISGHTALYWYRQSLGQGPEFLIYFQGTGAADDSGLPNDRFFAVRPEGSVSTLKIQRTERGDSAVYLCASSLGSPYTEAFFGQGTRLTVV.

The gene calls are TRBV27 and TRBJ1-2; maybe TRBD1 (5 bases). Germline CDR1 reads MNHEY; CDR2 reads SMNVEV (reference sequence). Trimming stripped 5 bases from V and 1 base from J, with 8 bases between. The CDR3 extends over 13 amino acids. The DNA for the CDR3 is TGTGCCAGCAGTATCGACAGTAACTATGGCTACACCTTC. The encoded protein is CASSIDSNYGYTF.

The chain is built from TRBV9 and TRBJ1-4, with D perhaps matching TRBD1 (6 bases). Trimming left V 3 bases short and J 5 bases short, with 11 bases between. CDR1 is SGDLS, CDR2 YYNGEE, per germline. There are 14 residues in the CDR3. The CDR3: CASSAQGRNEKLFF. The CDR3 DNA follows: TGTGCCAGCAGCGCTCAGGGGAGGAATGAAAAACTGTTTTTT.

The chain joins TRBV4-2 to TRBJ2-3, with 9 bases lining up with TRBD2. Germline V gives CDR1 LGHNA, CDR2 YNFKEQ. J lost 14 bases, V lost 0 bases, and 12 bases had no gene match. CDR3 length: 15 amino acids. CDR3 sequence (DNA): TGTGCCAGCAGCCAAGATCGAAGCATAGCGGGAGCACGGTATTTT. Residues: CASSQDRSIAGARYF.

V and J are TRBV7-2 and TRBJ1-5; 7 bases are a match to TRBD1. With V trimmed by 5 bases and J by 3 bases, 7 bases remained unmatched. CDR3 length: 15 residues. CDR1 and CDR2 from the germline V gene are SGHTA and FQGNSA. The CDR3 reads CASSPTGTVNQPQHF. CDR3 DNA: TGTGCCAGCAGCCCTACCGGGACAGTCAATCAGCCCCAGCATTTT.

The CDR3: CAIGRQNSNQPQHF. The CDR3, as DNA: TGTGCCATCGGAAGACAGAATAGCAATCAGCCCCAGCATTTT. This chain uses TRBV10-3 with TRBJ1-5; D possibly corresponds to TRBD1 (5 bases). Germline loops: CDR1 ENHRY, CDR2 SYGVKD. This CDR3 is 14 amino acids long. V dropped 8 bases and J dropped 0 bases, with 11 bases sitting between them.

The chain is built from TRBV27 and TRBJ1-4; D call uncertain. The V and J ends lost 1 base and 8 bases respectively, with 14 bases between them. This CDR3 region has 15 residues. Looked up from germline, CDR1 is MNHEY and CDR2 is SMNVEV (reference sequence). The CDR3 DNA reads TGTGCCAGCAGTTTATACAGTCTCCCAAAGGAAAAACTGTTTTTT. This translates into CASSLYSLPKEKLFF.

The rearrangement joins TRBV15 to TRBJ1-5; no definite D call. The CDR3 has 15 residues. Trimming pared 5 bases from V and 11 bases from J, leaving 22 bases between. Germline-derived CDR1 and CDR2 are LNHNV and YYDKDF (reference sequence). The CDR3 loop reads CATSWAGSPSEAQHF. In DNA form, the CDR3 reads TGTGCCACCAGCTGGGCGGGATCCCCGTCGGAAGCCCAGCATTTT.

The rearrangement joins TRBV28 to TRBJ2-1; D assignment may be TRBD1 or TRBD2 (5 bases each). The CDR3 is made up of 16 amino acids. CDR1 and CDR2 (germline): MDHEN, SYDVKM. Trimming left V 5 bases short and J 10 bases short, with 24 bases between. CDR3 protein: CASSKRSGTKRGEQFF. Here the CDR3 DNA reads TGTGCCAGCAGTAAACGATCCGGGACGAAACGCGGGGAGCAGTTCTTC. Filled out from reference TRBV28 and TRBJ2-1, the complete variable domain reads DVKVTQSSRYLVKRTGEKVFLECVQDMDHENMFWYRQDPGLGLRLIYFSYDVKMKEKGDIPEGYSVSREKKERFSLILESASTNQTSMYLCASSKRSGTKRGEQFFGPGTRLTVL.

In DNA, the CDR3 is TGTGCCAGCAAAAACGGGGCAGGGCGGAGTGAAAAACTGTTTTTT. Protein sequence: CASKNGAGRSEKLFF. The chain joins TRBV6-5 to TRBJ1-4; a possible D gene is TRBD1 (5 bases). V was cut by 7 bases and J by 7 bases, with 19 bases left in between. The germline CDR1 and CDR2 sequences are MNHEY and SVGAGI. The CDR3 has 15 residues.

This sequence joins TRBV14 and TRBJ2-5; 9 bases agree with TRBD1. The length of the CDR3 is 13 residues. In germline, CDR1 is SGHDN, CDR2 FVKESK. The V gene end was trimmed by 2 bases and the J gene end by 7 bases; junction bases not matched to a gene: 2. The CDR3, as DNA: TGTGCCAGCAGCCAAACAGGGGGCCGGACCCAGTACTTC. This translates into CASSQTGGRTQYF.

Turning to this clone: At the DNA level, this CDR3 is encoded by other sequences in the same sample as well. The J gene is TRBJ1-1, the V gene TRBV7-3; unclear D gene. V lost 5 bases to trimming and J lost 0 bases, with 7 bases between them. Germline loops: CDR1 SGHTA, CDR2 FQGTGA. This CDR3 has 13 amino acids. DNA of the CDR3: TGTGCCAGCAGCCTCACAGTGAACACTGAAGCTTTCTTT. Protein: CASSLTVNTEAFF.

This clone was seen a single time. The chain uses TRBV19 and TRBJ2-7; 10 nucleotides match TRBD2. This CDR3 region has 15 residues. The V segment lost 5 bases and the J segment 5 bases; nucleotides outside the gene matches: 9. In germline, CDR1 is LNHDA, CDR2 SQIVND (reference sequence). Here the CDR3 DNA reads TGTGCCAGTAGTTCCCTAGCGGGAGACACCCACGAGCAGTACTTC. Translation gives CASSSLAGDTHEQYF.

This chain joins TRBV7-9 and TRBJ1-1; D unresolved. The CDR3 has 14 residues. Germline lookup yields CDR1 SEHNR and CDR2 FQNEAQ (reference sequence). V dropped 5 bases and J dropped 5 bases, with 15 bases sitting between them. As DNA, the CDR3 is TGTGCCAGCAGCAAACCCTCCGGGTGGACTGAAGCTTTCTTT. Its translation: CASSKPSGWTEAFF.

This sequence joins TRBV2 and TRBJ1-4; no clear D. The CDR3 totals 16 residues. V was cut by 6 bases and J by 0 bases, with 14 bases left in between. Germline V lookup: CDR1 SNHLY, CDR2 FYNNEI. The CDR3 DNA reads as TGTGCCAGCAGGGGGTGGAGGGAGGCAACTAATGAAAAACTGTTTTTT. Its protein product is CASRGWREATNEKLFF.

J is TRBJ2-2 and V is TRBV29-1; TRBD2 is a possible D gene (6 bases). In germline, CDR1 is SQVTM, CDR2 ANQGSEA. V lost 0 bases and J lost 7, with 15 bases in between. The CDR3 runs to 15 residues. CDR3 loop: CSVEDLSGGGGELFF. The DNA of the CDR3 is TGCAGCGTTGAAGATCTCTCTGGGGGAGGCGGGGAGCTGTTTTTT.

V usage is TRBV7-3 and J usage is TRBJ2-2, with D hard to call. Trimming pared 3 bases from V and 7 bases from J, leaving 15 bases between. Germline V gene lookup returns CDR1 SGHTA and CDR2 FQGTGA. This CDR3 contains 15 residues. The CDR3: CASSFETNFNGELFF. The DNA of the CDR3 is TGTGCCAGCAGCTTCGAAACTAACTTCAACGGGGAGCTGTTTTTT.

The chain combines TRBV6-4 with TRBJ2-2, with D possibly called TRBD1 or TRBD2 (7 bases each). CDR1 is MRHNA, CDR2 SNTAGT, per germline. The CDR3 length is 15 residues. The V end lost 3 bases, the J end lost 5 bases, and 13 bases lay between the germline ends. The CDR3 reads CASSEGRGGTGELFF. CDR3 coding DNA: TGTGCCAGCAGTGAAGGCAGGGGGGGAACCGGGGAGCTGTTTTTT.